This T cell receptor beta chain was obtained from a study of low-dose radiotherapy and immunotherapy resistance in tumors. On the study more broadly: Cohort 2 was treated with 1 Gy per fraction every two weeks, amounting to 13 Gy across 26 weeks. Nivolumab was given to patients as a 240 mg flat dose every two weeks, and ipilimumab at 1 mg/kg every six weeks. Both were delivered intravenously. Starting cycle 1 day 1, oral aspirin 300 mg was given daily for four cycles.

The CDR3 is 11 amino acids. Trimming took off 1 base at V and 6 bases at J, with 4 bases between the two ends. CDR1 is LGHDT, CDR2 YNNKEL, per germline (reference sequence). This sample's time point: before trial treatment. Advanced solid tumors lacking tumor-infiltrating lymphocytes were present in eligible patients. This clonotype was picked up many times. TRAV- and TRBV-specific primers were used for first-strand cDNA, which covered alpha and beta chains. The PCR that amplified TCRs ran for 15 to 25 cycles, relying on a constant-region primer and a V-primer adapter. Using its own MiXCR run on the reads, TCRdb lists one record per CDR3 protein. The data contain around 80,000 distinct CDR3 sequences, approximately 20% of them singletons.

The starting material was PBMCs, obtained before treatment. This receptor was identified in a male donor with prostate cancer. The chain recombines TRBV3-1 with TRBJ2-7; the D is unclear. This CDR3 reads CASSQGGEQYF. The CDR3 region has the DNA TGTGCCAGCAGCCAAGGTGGCGAGCAGTACTTC.